The source of this TCR beta chain is a study of PD-1 blockade in classical Hodgkin lymphoma. Study results and limitations: Baseline TCR diversity was reportedly lower in newly diagnosed patients than in healthy donors. It was reported as lower still in relapsed/refractory patients.

TCRdb's copy holds only in-frame clones and misses some; the assay was immunoSEQ multiplex PCR. The data contain about 20,000 clones, approximately 80% of them seen just once; the ten biggest clones take up 40%. The CDR3 extends over 13 amino acids. The germline V gene encodes CDR1 MNHNS and CDR2 SASEGT. Between the trimmed V and J ends, which lost 8 bases and 1 base, there was a span of 12 bases. Time point specified: cycle 4 day 1 (C4D1), after more than five weeks of nivolumab. There was relapse after autologous stem cell transplantation in every patient, and there was variation in brentuximab vedotin exposure. A remark on this clone: Its antigen is undetermined.

The V call is TRBV6-1, the J call TRBJ2-7, with D possibly matching TRBD1 (6 bases). This sequence originates from a human donor with classical Hodgkin lymphoma. This specimen consisted of peripheral blood mononuclear cells (PBMCs), obtained before the fourth cycle of nivolumab. CDR3 loop: CASAHRESYEQYF. CDR3 DNA sequence: TGTGCCAGCGCCCACAGGGAGTCCTACGAGCAGTACTTC.